One sample yielded the 24 T cell receptor beta chains listed below, sequenced in a study of siplizumab effects on memory and regulatory T cells. Clones were sequenced by immunoSEQ multiplex PCR, and TCRdb holds only the in-frame ones, with some missing. The sample includes thousands of clones, about 47% of them seen just once. Over a period of roughly 6 days at 37 degrees C, the mixed lymphocyte reaction cells were cocultured. These receptors' antigens are unknown. The specimen sequenced was CFSE-low (dividing) CD4+ T cells sorted from an allogeneic mixed lymphocyte reaction. The receptors shown here come from a human donor in good health; the cells came from an allogeneic mixed lymphocyte reaction. Some clones in this sample may be carry-over from other donors' samples.

V usage is TRBV7-8 and J usage is TRBJ2-7, with TRBD2 matching 7 bases. V was clipped by 1 base and J by 7 bases; unmatched bases: 4. Germline V gene sequence: CDR1 SGHVS, CDR2 FQNEAQ. This CDR3 has 13 residues. In nucleotides, the CDR3 is TGTGCCAGCAGCTTAGTGAGAGCGGGGGAGCAGTACTTC. Translation gives CASSLVRAGEQYF.

There are a few counts of this clone. The V call is TRBV19, the J call TRBJ1-5; no clear D. The CDR3 is 14 residues long. Trimming removed 9 bases at V and 6 bases at J, with 18 bases between. Germline values: CDR1 LNHDA, CDR2 SQIVND (reference sequence). The DNA for the CDR3 is TGTGCCAGAACCGGATCCGGAGAAGGTCAGCCCCAGCATTTT. This encodes CARTGSGEGQPQHF.

The chain carries TRBV5-1 and TRBJ2-7; 9 nucleotides line up with TRBD1. Germline V gene lookup returns CDR1 SGHRS and CDR2 YFSETQ. The V gene end was trimmed by 4 bases and the J gene end by 0 bases; junction bases not matched to a gene: 5. This CDR3 is built from 15 residues. CDR3 in amino acids: CASSPWTGVSYEQYF. The DNA of the CDR3 is TGCGCCAGCAGCCCATGGACAGGGGTCTCCTACGAGCAGTACTTC. The whole variable domain, remainder taken from reference TRBV5-1 and TRBJ2-7, is KAGVTQTPRYLIKTRGQQVTLSCSPISGHRSVSWYQQTPGQGLQFLFEYFSETQRNKGNFPGRFSGRQFSNSRSEMNVSTLELGDSALYLCASSPWTGVSYEQYFGPGTRLTVT.

The chain joins TRBV11-2 to TRBJ2-7, with D perhaps assigned TRBD1 or TRBD2 (5 bases each). Germline V gives CDR1 SGHAT, CDR2 FQNNGV. V was clipped by 5 bases and J by 4 bases, with 15 bases between them. The CDR3 contains 14 residues. CDR3 nucleotides: TGTGCCAGCAGCGCCCCGGGACGGACTTACGAGCAGTACTTC. It yields the protein CASSAPGRTYEQYF.

This clone was counted only a few times. One end of the junction does not line up with germline, which may come from a read error. The genes are TRBV10-1 and TRBJ2-7; D is unclear. Looked up from germline, CDR1 is WNHNN and CDR2 is SYGVQD (reference sequence). CDR3 size: 10 residues. CDR3 region: CASSELKTPF. CDR3 DNA: TGCGCCAGCAGTGAACTTAAAACACCCTTC.

The CDR3 sequence: CASGSDRIYNEQFF. For the CDR3, the DNA is TGTGCTAGTGGTTCCGACAGAATCTACAATGAGCAGTTCTTC. The chain employs TRBV12-5 and TRBJ2-1, with D tentatively TRBD1 (5 bases). Trimming pared 4 bases from V and 3 bases from J, leaving 10 bases between. CDR1 LGHNT and CDR2 FRNRAP come from the germline V gene. This CDR3 is built from 14 residues.

The genes are TRBV7-8 and TRBJ2-6; TRBD2 matches at 8 bases. This CDR3 has 15 residues. V lost 5 bases, J lost 2 bases, and 2 bases stayed unmatched. Germline V gives CDR1 SGHVS, CDR2 FQNEAQ. The CDR3, as DNA: TGTGCCAGCAGCCCGGGGGGGGCTGGGGCCAACGTCCTGACTTTC. Its protein is CASSPGGAGANVLTF. The full variable domain, in which reference TRBV7-8 and TRBJ2-6 provide the parts outside the CDR3, is GAGVSQSPRYKVAKRGQDVALRCDPISGHVSLFWYQQALGQGPEFLTYFQNEAQLDKSGLPSDRFFAERPEGSVSTLKIQRTQQEDSAVYLCASSPGGAGANVLTFGAGSRLTVL.

This clone is deemed large. V and J are TRBV19 and TRBJ1-6; 10 bases agree with TRBD1. Unmatched junction bases numbered 4, after V lost 4 bases and J lost 10 bases. This CDR3 has 14 residues. CDR1 is LNHDA, CDR2 SQIVND, per germline (reference sequence). CDR3 sequence: CASSTGQGDSPLHF. CDR3 nucleotides: TGTGCCAGTAGTACCGGACAGGGGGACTCACCCCTCCACTTT.

The chain has TRBV6-5 and TRBJ2-1; TRBD2 is a possible D gene (5 bases). V was pared by 6 bases and J by 6 bases, with 6 bases between. CDR1 and CDR2 from the germline V gene are MNHEY and SVGAGI. This CDR3 spans 11 amino acids. Written as DNA, the CDR3 is TGTGCCAGCAGGGACTTCAATGAGCAGTTCTTC. It specifies CASRDFNEQFF.

This chain uses TRBV25-1 with TRBJ2-1; D is unclear. V lost 4 bases, J lost 7 bases, and 17 bases lay in between. The germline V gene has CDR1 MGHDK and CDR2 SYGVNS. There are 15 residues in the CDR3. The CDR3 protein is CASSGLGKVGNEQFF. The CDR3, as DNA: TGTGCCAGCAGTGGCCTGGGGAAGGTAGGGAATGAGCAGTTCTTC. The variable domain in full, with the rest retrieved from reference TRBV25-1 and TRBJ2-1, is EADIYQTPRYLVIGTGKKITLECSQTMGHDKMYWYQQDPGMELHLIHYSYGVNSTEKGDLSSESTVSRIRTEHFPLTLESARPSHTSQYLCASSGLGKVGNEQFFGPGTRLTVL.

This clone is large. J is TRBJ1-5 and V is TRBV30; 12 nucleotides match TRBD1. Germline-derived CDR1 and CDR2 are GTSNPN and SVGIG (reference sequence). The CDR3 spans 14 residues. With 3 bases clipped from V and 6 bases from J, the junction kept 3 bases outside the gene matches. The chain's CDR3 is CAWSGTGGFQPQHF. The CDR3 DNA follows: TGTGCCTGGAGCGGGACAGGGGGCTTTCAGCCCCAGCATTTT. Looking up the rest from reference TRBV30 and TRBJ1-5 gives the full variable domain: SQTIHQWPATLVQPVGSPLSLECTVEGTSNPNLYWYRQAAGRGLQLLFYSVGIGQISSEVPQNLSASRPQDRQFILSSKKLLLSDSGFYLCAWSGTGGFQPQHFGDGTRLSIL.

V is TRBV6-1 and J is TRBJ2-2; D is uncertain. V lost 9 bases and J lost 4, with 12 bases in between. The germline V gene encodes CDR1 MNHNS and CDR2 SASEGT. The CDR3 spans 13 residues. The CDR3 bases are TGTGCCAGTAGCCGGGCCACCACCGGGGAGCTGTTTTTT. Translation: CASSRATTGELFF.

The chain recombines TRBV9 with TRBJ1-3; 9 bases match TRBD1. Germline loops: CDR1 SGDLS, CDR2 YYNGEE. This CDR3 is built from 14 residues. The trim removed 6 bases at V and 3 bases at J, leaving 4 bases unmatched. In nucleotides, the CDR3 is TGTGCCAGCACCGACAGGGGGGGTGGAAACACCATATATTTT. The encoded protein is CASTDRGGGNTIYF.

CDR3 nucleotides: TGCGCCAGCAGCTTAGAAGTTTTCACAGATACGCAGTATTTT. Residues: CASSLEVFTDTQYF. The chain recombines TRBV5-1 with TRBJ2-3, with D unclear. V was clipped by 2 bases and J by 2 bases, with 9 bases between them. The germline V gene encodes CDR1 SGHRS and CDR2 YFSETQ. The CDR3 contains 14 residues. Looking up the rest from reference TRBV5-1 and TRBJ2-3 gives the full variable domain: KAGVTQTPRYLIKTRGQQVTLSCSPISGHRSVSWYQQTPGQGLQFLFEYFSETQRNKGNFPGRFSGRQFSNSRSEMNVSTLELGDSALYLCASSLEVFTDTQYFGPGTRLTVL.

This clone occurred a few times. The J gene is TRBJ1-2, the V gene TRBV7-9, with unresolved D. The length of the CDR3 is 17 residues. Trimming shortened V by 0 bases and J by 2 bases, and 16 bases separated the two germline ends. Germline V gene lookup returns CDR1 SEHNR and CDR2 FQNEAQ (reference sequence). CDR3 coding DNA: TGTGCCAGCAGCTTAGCAGGCGGCGGGCAGTTCAACTATGGCTACACCTTC. Its protein product is CASSLAGGGQFNYGYTF.

By frequency in the sample, this clone is large. The chain couples TRBV7-9 to TRBJ2-7; D unclear. CDR1 and CDR2 from the germline V gene are SEHNR and FQNEAQ (reference sequence). The V gene lost 5 bases and the J gene lost 0 bases, with 14 bases spanning the gap. This CDR3 is built from 15 residues. The CDR3 DNA reads as TGTGCCAGCAGCCATATATACGTCGGCTCCTACGAGCAGTACTTC. Translating it yields CASSHIYVGSYEQYF.

This sequence joins TRBV7-9 and TRBJ2-1; 7 bases line up with TRBD1. Germline V gives CDR1 SEHNR, CDR2 FQNEAQ (reference sequence). The CDR3 is made up of 14 amino acids. V gave up 5 bases and J gave up 6 bases; unmatched junction bases: 7. The chain's CDR3 is CASSLRQGFNEQFF. In nucleotides, the CDR3 is TGTGCCAGCAGCCTGCGACAGGGATTCAATGAGCAGTTCTTC.

This clone has only one observation. This chain uses TRBV5-1 with TRBJ2-2; no clear D gene. Germline CDR1 and CDR2: SGHRS and YFSETQ. Trimming took 0 bases from V and 2 from J, leaving 8 bases between them. CDR3 length: 15 residues. DNA for the CDR3: TGCGCCAGCAGCTTGGGCGCGGTTAACACCGGGGAGCTGTTTTTT. Protein: CASSLGAVNTGELFF.

This chain connects TRBV7-2 to TRBJ2-7; no clear D. Germline V gene lookup returns CDR1 SGHTA and CDR2 FQGNSA. Trimming took 2 bases from V and 2 from J, leaving 13 bases between them. The CDR3 has 15 amino acids. The chain's CDR3 is CASSLMELGTYEQYF. CDR3 DNA: TGTGCCAGCAGCTTAATGGAGCTGGGGACCTACGAGCAGTACTTC.

The gene calls are TRBV20-1 and TRBJ2-5; D call uncertain. Trimming cost V 6 bases and J 2 bases, with 4 bases left between them. The CDR3 length is 10 residues. CDR1 DFQATT and CDR2 SNEGSKA come from the germline V gene (reference sequence). In DNA, the CDR3 is TGCAGTGCCAGACAAGAGACCCAGTACTTC. This translates into CSARQETQYF.

This rearrangement joins TRBV5-5 to TRBJ2-1; D gene uncertain. V dropped 0 bases and J dropped 6 bases, with 7 bases sitting between them. Germline assignment: CDR1 SGHKS and CDR2 YYEKEE (reference sequence). The CDR3 covers 13 residues. This chain's CDR3 is CASSLVTLNEQFF. The CDR3 DNA reads as TGTGCCAGCAGCTTGGTGACTCTCAATGAGCAGTTCTTC.

The J gene is TRBJ1-1, the V gene TRBV5-1; 7 bases match TRBD1. CDR3 length equals 15 residues. Trimming cost V 4 bases and J 2 bases; bases outside gene matches: 8. The V gene's germline CDR1 is SGHRS and CDR2 YFSETQ. The CDR3 loop is CASSQWTGINTEAFF. The CDR3 DNA follows: TGCGCCAGCAGCCAATGGACAGGAATTAACACTGAAGCTTTCTTT.

This clone was seen just once. A read error may produce the germline difference seen at one junction end. The V call is TRBV5-7, the J call TRBJ1-3, with a weak D call TRBD1 (5 bases). TRBV5-7 is annotated as an ORF whose role is uncertain. The CDR3 consists of 19 residues. CDR3: CASGPSTPLSGLLWKHHIF. The CDR3 DNA reads TGTGCCAGCGGACCATCGACTCCCCTTTCAGGGCTACTCTGGAAACACCATATATTT.

CDR3 residues: CASSYDGGDSYNEQFF. The CDR3, as DNA: TGTGCCAGCAGTTACGATGGAGGAGACTCCTACAATGAGCAGTTCTTC. The V gene is TRBV6-5, the J gene TRBJ2-1; D may be TRBD2 (5 bases). The CDR3 consists of 16 residues. Trimming removed 2 bases from V and 0 bases from J, with 11 bases in between. Per germline, CDR1 MNHEY and CDR2 SVGAGI.